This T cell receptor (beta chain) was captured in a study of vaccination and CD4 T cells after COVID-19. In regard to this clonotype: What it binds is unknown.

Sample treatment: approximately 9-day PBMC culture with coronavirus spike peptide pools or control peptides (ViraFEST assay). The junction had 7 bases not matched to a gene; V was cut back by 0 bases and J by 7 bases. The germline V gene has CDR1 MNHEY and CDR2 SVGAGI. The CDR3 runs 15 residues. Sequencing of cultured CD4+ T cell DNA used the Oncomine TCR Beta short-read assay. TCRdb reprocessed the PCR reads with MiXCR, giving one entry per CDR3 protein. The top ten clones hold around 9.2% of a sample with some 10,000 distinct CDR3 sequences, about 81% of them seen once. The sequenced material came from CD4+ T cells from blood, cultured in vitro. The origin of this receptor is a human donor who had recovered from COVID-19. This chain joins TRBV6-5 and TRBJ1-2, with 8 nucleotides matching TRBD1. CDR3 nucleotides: TGTGCCAGCAGTTACTCGGGACAGGTGGACCGTGGCTACACCTTC. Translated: CASSYSGQVDRGYTF.